What follows is one T cell receptor (beta chain) and its context. The data were obtained in a study of shared clonotypes between healthy human individuals. As for the study in general: Every donor yielded three CD4 naive, three CD4 memory, two CD8 naive and one CD8 memory plate.

The authors distributed each subset's genomic DNA evenly over several immunoSEQ plates. Assay used: immunoSEQ multiplex PCR; TCRdb lists only in-frame clones, some missing. In the table there are millions of clones, roughly 94% of which are singletons. Positively selected for CCR7, the CD45RO-negative cells used as naive CD8 cells excluded terminally differentiated effector memory CD45RA+ cells. Sequencing was carried out using naive CD8+ T cells sorted from blood. The TCR was taken from a man aged 18 to 30 in good health.

Written as DNA, the CDR3 is TGTGCCAGCGGCGACTCCCTCGGAACCGGGGAGCTGTTTTTT. Translated, it gives CASGDSLGTGELFF. The chain employs TRBV7-9 and TRBJ2-2, with D unclear. The length of the CDR3 is 14 residues. The germline gives CDR1 SEHNR, CDR2 FQNEAQ (reference sequence). Trimming took off 8 bases at V and 5 bases at J, with 15 bases between the two ends.